A single sample is the source of the 27 T cell receptor beta chains below, sequenced in a study of molecular identifiers for immune sequencing clone quantification. Each CDR3 protein gets one entry after TCRdb re-called the PCR reads with MiXCR. The repertoire holds 400,000 to 600,000 distinct CDR3 sequences, roughly 24% seen once, with approximately 0.8% in the top ten. Sequenced sample: naive CD8+ T cells from blood, with Jurkat cell RNA spiked in. The subset denotes: FACS-sorted CD8+CD4-CCR7+CD45RA+ naive T cells. The receptor source for this set is a human donor in good health. Some libraries in this study had Jurkat cell RNA spiked in.

This clonotype was seen a handful of times. This rearrangement joins TRBV2 to TRBJ1-1; D perhaps matches TRBD1 (5 bases). The germline V gene encodes CDR1 SNHLY and CDR2 FYNNEI. Trimming stripped 4 bases from V and 2 bases from J, with 14 bases between. The CDR3 runs 15 residues. The CDR3 nucleotides read TGTGCCAGCAGTGCAACGACAGCGCCAAACACTGAAGCTTTCTTT. Translation: CASSATTAPNTEAFF.

The chain couples TRBV9 to TRBJ1-1; the D is unclear. Trimming stripped 0 bases from V and 10 bases from J, with 13 bases between. Germline V gene data show CDR1 as SGDLS and CDR2 as YYNGEE. The CDR3 contains 13 residues. CDR3 residues: CASSVASADGAFF. The CDR3 nucleotides are TGTGCCAGCAGCGTAGCTTCGGCAGATGGAGCTTTCTTT.

This clonotype was counted a few times. This sequence joins TRBV3-1 and TRBJ2-7; TRBD2 might be the D (6 bases). CDR3 length equals 15 residues. Trimming removed 0 bases from V and 4 bases from J, with 13 bases in between. CDR1 is LGHDT, CDR2 YNNKEL, per germline (reference sequence). The CDR3 DNA follows: TGTGCCAGCAGCCAAGAGGGGGGAAGAAAGTACGAGCAGTACTTC. Encoded protein: CASSQEGGRKYEQYF.

The chain carries TRBV29-1 and TRBJ2-5, with D possibly matching TRBD1 (5 bases). The V end was cut by 4 bases, the J end by 3 bases, with 9 bases between. This CDR3 contains 12 residues. CDR1 and CDR2 (germline): SQVTM, ANQGSEA. CDR3 residues: CSVVQVEETQYF. Written as DNA, the CDR3 is TGCAGCGTTGTACAGGTTGAAGAGACCCAGTACTTC.

This sequence joins TRBV13 and TRBJ1-4; D call uncertain. Trimming stripped 6 bases from V and 0 bases from J, with 14 bases between. This CDR3 comprises 16 residues. Germline-derived CDR1 and CDR2 are PRHDT and FYEKMQ (reference sequence). Here the CDR3 reads CASSWALGPTNEKLFF. The CDR3 DNA sequence: TGTGCCAGCAGTTGGGCCCTAGGGCCAACTAATGAAAAACTGTTTTTT.

This clonotype was counted ten times or more. The V call is TRBV12-3 or TRBV12-4, the J call TRBJ1-1; TRBD1 might be the D (6 bases). This CDR3 region has 14 residues. Trimming cost V 3 bases and J 1 base, with 9 bases left between them. CDR3 sequence: CASSFGQQNTEAFF. CDR3 DNA sequence: TGTGCCAGCAGTTTCGGACAGCAGAACACTGAAGCTTTCTTT.

The chain combines TRBV20-1 with TRBJ2-4; 8 nucleotides agree with TRBD2. J gave up 0 bases and V 2 bases, and 9 bases lay outside the gene matches. Germline V gene sequence: CDR1 DFQATT, CDR2 SNEGSKA (reference sequence). The CDR3 is 17 amino acids. CDR3 nucleotides: TGCAGTGCTAGACCCAGCGGGAGCGAAACAGCCAAAAACATTCAGTACTTC. Protein: CSARPSGSETAKNIQYF.

This rearrangement joins TRBV7-3 to TRBJ2-7; D is possibly TRBD1 (6 bases). The germline V and J ends were trimmed by 5 bases and 5 bases, with 13 bases remaining between them. The CDR3 length is 13 residues. Germline CDR1 SGHTA, CDR2 FQGTGA. The CDR3 loop is CASSTTQGNEQYF. In nucleotides, the CDR3 is TGTGCCAGCAGCACAACACAGGGTAACGAGCAGTACTTC.

The CDR3 is CARSTGTNYNEQFF. CDR3 DNA: TGTGCCAGGAGTACCGGGACTAACTACAATGAGCAGTTCTTC. The chain couples TRBV2 to TRBJ2-1; 7 bases match TRBD2. With V trimmed by 9 bases and J by 3 bases, 8 bases remained unmatched. The CDR3 loop spans 14 amino acids. CDR1 and CDR2 from the germline V gene are SNHLY and FYNNEI.

This clonotype showed up just a few times. The chain employs TRBV3-2 and TRBJ2-3. TRBV3-2 is tagged as a pseudogene. The length of the CDR3 is 12 residues. CDR3 DNA: TGTGCCAGCAGCCAAGAAATAGATACGCAGTATTTT. Amino acids: CASSQEIDTQYF.

This clonotype has only a few counts. V and J are TRBV19 and TRBJ1-6; D unclear. Germline values: CDR1 LNHDA, CDR2 SQIVND (reference sequence). The length of the CDR3 is 16 residues. V was cut by 2 bases and J by 7 bases, with 15 bases left in between. CDR3 in amino acids: CASSINDIRRNSPLHF. CDR3 nucleotide sequence: TGTGCCAGTAGTATAAACGACATTAGACGGAATTCACCCCTCCACTTT.

The chain recombines TRBV11-2 with TRBJ2-5; D might be TRBD2 (5 bases). The length of the CDR3 is 21 residues. Looked up from germline, CDR1 is SGHAT and CDR2 is FQNNGV. The germline V and J ends were trimmed by 3 bases and 7 bases, with 36 bases remaining between them. The DNA for the CDR3 is TGTGCCAGCAGCTTCGACTATTACCAAGAGTTTACTCCCCTCTCGTTAGGGACCCAGTACTTC. Translating it yields CASSFDYYQEFTPLSLGTQYF.

In its sample, this clonotype was seen many times. The V call is TRBV7-9, the J call TRBJ1-1; D unclear. CDR1 is SEHNR, CDR2 FQNEAQ, per germline (reference sequence). V gave up 4 bases and J gave up 1 base, with 4 bases separating them. The CDR3 sequence is 12 residues long. In DNA, the CDR3 is TGTGCCAGCAGCTCGCCGAACACTGAAGCTTTCTTT. Amino acids: CASSSPNTEAFF.

This clonotype was counted a few times. A read error may produce the germline difference seen at one junction end. This sequence joins TRBV19 and TRBJ1-1; possibly TRBD1 for D (5 bases). CDR1 and CDR2 (germline): LNHDA, SQIVND (reference sequence). CDR3 length: 12 amino acids. The CDR3 DNA reads TGTGCCGGTAGTCAGGGAAACACTGAAGCTTTCTTT. Protein: CAGSQGNTEAFF.

This clonotype was observed a handful of times. J is TRBJ1-2 and V is TRBV13; possible D gene TRBD1, 6 bases. Trimming took 6 bases from V and 7 from J, leaving 15 bases between them. The CDR3 spans 13 residues. Germline loops: CDR1 PRHDT, CDR2 FYEKMQ (reference sequence). The CDR3 nucleotides are TGTGCCAGCAGAGGTTCCGACAGGCCTGGCTACACCTTC. Its protein is CASRGSDRPGYTF.

This clonotype occurred a few times. This sequence joins TRBV7-9 and TRBJ2-4, with TRBD2 as a possible D gene (5 bases). Between the trimmed V and J ends, which lost 5 bases and 4 bases, there was a span of 18 bases. The CDR3 sequence is 16 residues long. CDR1 and CDR2 (germline): SEHNR, FQNEAQ (reference sequence). This CDR3 is CASSQGMTDLKNIQYF. In DNA form, the CDR3 reads TGTGCCAGCAGCCAAGGGATGACGGACTTAAAAAACATTCAGTACTTC.

J is TRBJ1-1 and V is TRBV4-1, with 7 nucleotides matching TRBD1. V lost 1 base to trimming and J lost 0 bases; unmatched junction nucleotides: 11. The CDR3 length is 18 residues. Looked up from germline, CDR1 is MGHRA and CDR2 is YSYEKL. This CDR3 is CASSQGATGAGLNTEAFF. The CDR3 bases are TGCGCCAGCAGCCAAGGCGCCACAGGGGCAGGATTGAACACTGAAGCTTTCTTT.

The CDR3 here is CASSLIGTNTEAFF. Written as DNA, the CDR3 is TGTGCCAGCAGCTTAATAGGGACGAACACTGAAGCTTTCTTT. The rearrangement links TRBV7-3 to TRBJ1-1, with D perhaps matching TRBD1 (5 bases). CDR1 SGHTA and CDR2 FQGTGA come from the germline V gene. Between the trimmed V and J ends, which lost 1 base and 1 base, there was a span of 7 bases. The CDR3 totals 14 residues.

As to this clonotype: One base away lies a much larger clone, so this may be a sequencing read error. The chain recombines TRBV29-1 with TRBJ2-5, with D possibly called TRBD1 or TRBD2 (5 bases each). From germline, CDR1 is SQVTM and CDR2 ANQGSEA. The CDR3 consists of 13 residues. CDR3 nucleotide sequence: TGCAGCGTTGGGGACGCTTATGTAGAGACCCAGCACTTC. Encoded protein: CSVGDAYVETQHF. The whole variable domain, filled in from reference TRBV29-1 and TRBJ2-5, reads SAVISQKPSRDICQRGTSLTIQCQVDSQVTMMFWYRQQPGQSLTLIATANQGSEATYESGFVIDKFPISRPNLTFSTLTVSNMSPEDSSIYLCSVGDAYVETQHFGPGTRLLVL.

This chain joins TRBV20-1 and TRBJ2-7; 8 nucleotides match TRBD1. V was clipped by 5 bases and J by 1 base; unmatched bases: 16. Germline values: CDR1 DFQATT, CDR2 SNEGSKA (reference sequence). This CDR3 comprises 17 residues. The CDR3 DNA reads TGCAGTGCTTATTCAGGAGGAACAGGGGGTGTTTCCTACGAGCAGTACTTC. This translates into CSAYSGGTGGVSYEQYF.

A few counts support this clonotype. V usage is TRBV4-3 and J usage is TRBJ1-2; D unresolved. The V gene's germline CDR1 is LGHNA and CDR2 YSLEER. The V end was cut by 0 bases, the J end by 6 bases, with 14 bases between. The CDR3 runs to 15 residues. CDR3 sequence reads: CASSQDFREEDGYTF. CDR3 in DNA: TGCGCCAGCAGCCAAGATTTTAGGGAAGAGGATGGCTACACCTTC.

The rearrangement uses TRBV14 and TRBJ1-6, with D tentatively TRBD1 (5 bases). The germline V gene has CDR1 SGHDN and CDR2 FVKESK. Trimming took off 0 bases at V and 8 bases at J, with 11 bases between the two ends. The CDR3 extends over 15 amino acids. The CDR3 sequence is CASSQDPVGHSPLHF. CDR3 nucleotides: TGTGCCAGCAGCCAAGATCCGGTGGGGCATTCACCCCTCCACTTT.

With regard to this clonotype: This may stem from a read error, because a much larger clone lies one nucleotide away. V and J are TRBV4-3 and TRBJ1-3; D is unclear. This CDR3 contains 16 residues. In germline, CDR1 is LGHNA, CDR2 YSLEER. The V end lost 0 bases, the J end lost 2 bases, and 11 bases lay between the germline ends. The CDR3: CASSQDLGSAGNTIYF. The CDR3 region has the DNA TGCGCCAGCAGCCAAGATTTAGGGTCTGCTGGAAACACCATATATTTT.

This clonotype was picked up a small number of times. The chain uses TRBV9 and TRBJ2-4; TRBD1 or TRBD2 may be the D gene (6 bases each). Germline loops: CDR1 SGDLS, CDR2 YYNGEE. V gave up 4 bases and J gave up 0 bases, with 14 bases separating them. The CDR3 totals 16 residues. CDR3 loop: CASSPGGGLAKNIQYF. The CDR3 DNA sequence: TGTGCCAGCAGCCCTGGAGGGGGTCTAGCCAAAAACATTCAGTACTTC.

In the case of this clonotype: Being one base from a much bigger clone, this may be a read error. V is TRBV6-5 and J is TRBJ2-7, with TRBD1 identical over 8 bases. Germline CDR1 is MNHEY and CDR2 is SVGAGI. CDR3 size: 15 residues. Here the CDR3 reads CAGSSFQGAVYEQYF. CDR3 nucleotides: TGTGCCGGCAGTTCCTTCCAGGGGGCGGTCTACGAGCAGTACTTC.

Written as DNA, the CDR3 is TGTGCCAGCAGTGAAAGGGTAGCGGGGAACAATGAGCAGTTCTTC. Translation gives CASSERVAGNNEQFF. The chain recombines TRBV2 with TRBJ2-1; 8 bases are shared with TRBD2. Losses at the gene ends were 2 bases for V and 5 bases for J; bases not matched to a gene: 5. This CDR3 is built from 15 residues. Germline CDR1 is SNHLY and CDR2 is FYNNEI.

The table lists this clonotype with many counts. This chain connects TRBV7-9 to TRBJ2-6; D call uncertain. Germline V CDR1 and CDR2: SEHNR, FQNEAQ (reference sequence). The CDR3 is 14 amino acids. Trimming took off 5 bases at V and 0 bases at J, with 5 bases between the two ends. CDR3 nucleotide sequence: TGTGCCAGCAGCCACAACTCTGGGGCCAACGTCCTGACTTTC. Its protein product is CASSHNSGANVLTF.